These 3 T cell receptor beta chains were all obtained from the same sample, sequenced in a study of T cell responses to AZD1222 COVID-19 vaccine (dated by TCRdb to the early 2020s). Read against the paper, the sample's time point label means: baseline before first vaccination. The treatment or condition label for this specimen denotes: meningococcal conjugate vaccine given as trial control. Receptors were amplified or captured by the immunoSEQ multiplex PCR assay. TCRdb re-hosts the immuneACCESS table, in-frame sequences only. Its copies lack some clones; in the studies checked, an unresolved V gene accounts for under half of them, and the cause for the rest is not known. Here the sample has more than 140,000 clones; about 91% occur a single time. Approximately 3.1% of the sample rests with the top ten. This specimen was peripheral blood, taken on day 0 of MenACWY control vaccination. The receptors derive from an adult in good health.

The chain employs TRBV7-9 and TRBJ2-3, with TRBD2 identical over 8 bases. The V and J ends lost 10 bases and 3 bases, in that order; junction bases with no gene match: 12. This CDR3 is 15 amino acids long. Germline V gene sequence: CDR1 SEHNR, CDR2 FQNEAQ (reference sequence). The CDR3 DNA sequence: TGTGCCACCCCAATTAATCGGGGGGGGACAGATACGCAGTATTTT. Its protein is CATPINRGGTDTQYF.

CDR3 sequence reads: CASSVVPKGEQYF. CDR3 coding DNA: TGTGCCAGCAGCGTAGTTCCAAAGGGCGAGCAGTACTTC. The chain has TRBV9 and TRBJ2-7; D is unresolved. The length of the CDR3 is 13 residues. V dropped 0 bases and J dropped 6 bases, with 10 bases sitting between them. Germline V gene lookup returns CDR1 SGDLS and CDR2 YYNGEE.

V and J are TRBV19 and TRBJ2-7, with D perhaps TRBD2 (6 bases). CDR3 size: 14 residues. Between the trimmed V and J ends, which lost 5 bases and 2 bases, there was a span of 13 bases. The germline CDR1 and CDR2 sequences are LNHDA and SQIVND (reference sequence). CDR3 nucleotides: TGTGCCAGTAGTTTCCGGGAGTCAGCCTACGAGCAGTACTTC. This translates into CASSFRESAYEQYF.